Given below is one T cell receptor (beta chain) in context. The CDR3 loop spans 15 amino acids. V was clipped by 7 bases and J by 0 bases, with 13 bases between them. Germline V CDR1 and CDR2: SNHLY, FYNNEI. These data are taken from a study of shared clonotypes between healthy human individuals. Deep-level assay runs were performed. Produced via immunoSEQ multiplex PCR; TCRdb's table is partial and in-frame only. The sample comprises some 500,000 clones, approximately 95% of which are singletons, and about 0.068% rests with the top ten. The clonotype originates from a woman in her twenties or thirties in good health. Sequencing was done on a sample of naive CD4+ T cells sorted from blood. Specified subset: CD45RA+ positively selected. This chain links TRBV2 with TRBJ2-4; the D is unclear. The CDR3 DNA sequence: TGTGCCAGCAACCGACCCCAGATAGCCAAAAACATTCAGTACTTC. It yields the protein CASNRPQIAKNIQYF.